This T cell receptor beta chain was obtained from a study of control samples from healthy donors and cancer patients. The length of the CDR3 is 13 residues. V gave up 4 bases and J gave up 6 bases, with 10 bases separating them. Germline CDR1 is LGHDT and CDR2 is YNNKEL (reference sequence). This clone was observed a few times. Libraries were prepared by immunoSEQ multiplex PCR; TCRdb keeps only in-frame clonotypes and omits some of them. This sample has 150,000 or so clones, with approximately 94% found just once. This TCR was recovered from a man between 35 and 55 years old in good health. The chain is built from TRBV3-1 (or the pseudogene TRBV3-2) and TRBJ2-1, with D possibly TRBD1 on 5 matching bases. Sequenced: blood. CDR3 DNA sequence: TGTGCCAGCAGCCTAGGGGTTTCCAATGAGCAGTTCTTC. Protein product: CASSLGVSNEQFF.